The clone carrying this T cell receptor (beta chain) is deemed medium-sized. Genomic DNA served as the source from which two-round multiplex PCR generated TCR beta CDR3 amplicons. First-round PCR used primers specific to each TRBV and TRBJ gene. TCRdb passed the multiplex PCR reads through MiXCR, listing each CDR3 protein once. The profile shows about 31,000 distinct CDR3 sequences, about 39% of them singletons. The ends lost 4 bases at V and 3 bases at J; junction bases unmatched: 6. There are 14 residues in the CDR3. These data originate in a study of prognosis after radiotherapy for stage I lung cancer. Study-wide context: Non-small cell lung cancer patients were all deemed medically inoperable. Whereas twelve patients had adenocarcinoma, squamous cell carcinoma was the tumor in 6 or 7. With stereotactic body radiotherapy, no patient received any concurrent therapy.

Each of the patients had no lymph node involvement on CT and PET/CT and no prior chemotherapy, radiotherapy or other malignancies. This sequence joins TRBV12-3 or TRBV12-4 and TRBJ2-7, with 7 bases that match TRBD2. This sequence originates from a donor at least 50 years old with non-small cell lung cancer. This sample comprised PBMCs, obtained before or after stereotactic body radiation therapy (not recorded which). CDR3 protein: CASSYSGGRYEQYF. CDR3 DNA sequence: TGTGCCAGCAGTTATTCGGGGGGACGCTACGAGCAGTACTTC.